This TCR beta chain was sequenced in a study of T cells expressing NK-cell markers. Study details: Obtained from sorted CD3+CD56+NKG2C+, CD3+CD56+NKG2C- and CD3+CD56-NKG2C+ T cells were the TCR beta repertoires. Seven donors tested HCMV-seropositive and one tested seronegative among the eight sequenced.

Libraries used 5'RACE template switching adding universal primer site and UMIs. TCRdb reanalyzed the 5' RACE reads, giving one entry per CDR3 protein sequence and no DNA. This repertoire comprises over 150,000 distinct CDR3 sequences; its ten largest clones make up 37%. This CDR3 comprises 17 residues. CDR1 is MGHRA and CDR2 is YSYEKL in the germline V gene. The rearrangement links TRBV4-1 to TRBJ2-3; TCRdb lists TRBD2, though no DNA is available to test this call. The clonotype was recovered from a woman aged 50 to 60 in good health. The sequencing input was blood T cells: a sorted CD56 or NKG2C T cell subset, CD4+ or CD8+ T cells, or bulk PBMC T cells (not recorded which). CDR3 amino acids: CASNDVGTSGRGHTQYF.